The clone carrying this TCR beta chain came up once. Sequenced by immunoSEQ multiplex PCR; TCRdb stores in-frame clones only, minus some. The sample holds over 95,000 clones, 90% to 97% seen once. This specimen comes from a study of OX40 agonist ivuxolimab in advanced cancers. V dropped 5 bases and J dropped 9 bases, with 8 bases sitting between them. The germline CDR1 and CDR2 sequences are SEHNR and FQNEAQ (reference sequence). The CDR3 has 11 residues. This chain links TRBV7-9 with TRBJ2-1, with D possibly matching TRBD2 (6 bases). The sequencing here drew on CD4+ or CD8+ T cells sorted from blood, taken in a trial of the OX40 agonist ivuxolimab. This TCR derives from an adult with an advanced solid tumor such as melanoma, head and neck, liver or kidney cancer. In nucleotides, the CDR3 is TGTGCCAGCAGCAGGGAGGCTGAGCAGTTCTTC. Its translation is CASSREAEQFF.